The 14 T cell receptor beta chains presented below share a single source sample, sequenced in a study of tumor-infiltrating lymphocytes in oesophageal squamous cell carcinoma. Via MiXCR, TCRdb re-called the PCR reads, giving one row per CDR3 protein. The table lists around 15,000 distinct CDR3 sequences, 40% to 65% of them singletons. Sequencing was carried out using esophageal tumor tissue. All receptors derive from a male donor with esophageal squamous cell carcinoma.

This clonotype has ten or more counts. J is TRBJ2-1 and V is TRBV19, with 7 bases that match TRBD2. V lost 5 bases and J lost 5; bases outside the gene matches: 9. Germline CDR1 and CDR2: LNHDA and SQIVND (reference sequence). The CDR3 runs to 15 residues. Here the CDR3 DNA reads TGTGCCAGTAGTTCGCCGGGACTAACAAACAATGAGCAGTTCTTC. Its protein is CASSSPGLTNNEQFF.

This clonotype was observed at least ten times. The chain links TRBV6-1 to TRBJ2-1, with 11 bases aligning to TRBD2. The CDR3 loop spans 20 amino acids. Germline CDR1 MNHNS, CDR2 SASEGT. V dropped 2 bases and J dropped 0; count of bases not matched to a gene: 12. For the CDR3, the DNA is TGTGCCAGCAGTGAATCCGTGACTAGCGGGATCCGGAGCTCCTACAATGAGCAGTTCTTC. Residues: CASSESVTSGIRSSYNEQFF.

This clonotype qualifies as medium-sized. This CDR3 is CASSREYQETQYF. The DNA for the CDR3 is TGTGCCAGCAGCAGGGAGTACCAAGAGACCCAGTACTTC. The rearrangement uses TRBV7-3 and TRBJ2-5; D possibly corresponds to TRBD2 (5 bases). Germline V gene lookup returns CDR1 SGHTA and CDR2 FQGTGA. The ends were cut back, 5 bases at V and 0 bases at J, with 7 bases in the middle. The CDR3 totals 13 residues.

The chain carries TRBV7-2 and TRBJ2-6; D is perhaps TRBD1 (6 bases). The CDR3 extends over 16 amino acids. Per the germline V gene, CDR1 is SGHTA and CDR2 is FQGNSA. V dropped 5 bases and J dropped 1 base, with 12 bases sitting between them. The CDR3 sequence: CASSHDRRSGANVLTF. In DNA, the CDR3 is TGTGCCAGCAGCCACGACAGGAGGTCTGGGGCCAACGTCCTGACTTTC.

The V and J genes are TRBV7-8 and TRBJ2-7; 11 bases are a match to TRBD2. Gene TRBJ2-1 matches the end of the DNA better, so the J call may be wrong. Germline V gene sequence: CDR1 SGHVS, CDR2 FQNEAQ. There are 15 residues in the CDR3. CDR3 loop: CASSLGSGRGNEQFF. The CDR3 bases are TGTGCCAGCAGCTTAGGTAGCGGGAGGGGCAATGAGCAGTTCTTC.

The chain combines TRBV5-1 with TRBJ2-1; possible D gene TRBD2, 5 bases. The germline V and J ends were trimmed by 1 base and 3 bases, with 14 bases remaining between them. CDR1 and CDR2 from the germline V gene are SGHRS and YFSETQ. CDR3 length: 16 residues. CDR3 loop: CASSLKRTDFYNEQFF. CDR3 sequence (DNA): TGCGCCAGCAGCTTGAAGAGGACTGATTTCTACAATGAGCAGTTCTTC.

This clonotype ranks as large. The CDR3 protein is CASSPAVDVEQYF. CDR3 DNA sequence: TGTGCCAGCAGCCCGGCCGTAGACGTCGAGCAGTACTTC. This chain uses TRBV7-2 with TRBJ2-7, with D unresolved. V dropped 5 bases and J dropped 6 bases, with 14 bases sitting between them. Germline loops: CDR1 SGHTA, CDR2 FQGNSA. This CDR3 has 13 residues.

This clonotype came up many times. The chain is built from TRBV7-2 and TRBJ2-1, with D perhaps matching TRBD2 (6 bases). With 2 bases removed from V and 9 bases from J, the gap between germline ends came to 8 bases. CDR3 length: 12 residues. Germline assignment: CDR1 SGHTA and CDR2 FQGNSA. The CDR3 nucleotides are TGTGCCAGCAGCTTAACTAGCATTGAGCAGTTCTTC. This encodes CASSLTSIEQFF.

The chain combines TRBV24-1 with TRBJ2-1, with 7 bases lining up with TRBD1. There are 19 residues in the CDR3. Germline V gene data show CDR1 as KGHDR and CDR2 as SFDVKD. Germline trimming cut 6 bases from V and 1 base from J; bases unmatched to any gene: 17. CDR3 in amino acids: CATSSRTGSNRGSYNEQFF. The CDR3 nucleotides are TGTGCCACCAGTTCGAGGACAGGCTCCAACCGGGGATCCTACAATGAGCAGTTCTTC.

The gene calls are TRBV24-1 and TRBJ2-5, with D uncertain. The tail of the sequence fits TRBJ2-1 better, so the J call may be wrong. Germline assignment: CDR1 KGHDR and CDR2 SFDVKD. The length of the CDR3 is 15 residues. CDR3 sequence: CATSDLEAVSNEQFF. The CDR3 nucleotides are TGTGCCACCAGTGATTTAGAGGCAGTATCCAATGAGCAGTTCTTC.

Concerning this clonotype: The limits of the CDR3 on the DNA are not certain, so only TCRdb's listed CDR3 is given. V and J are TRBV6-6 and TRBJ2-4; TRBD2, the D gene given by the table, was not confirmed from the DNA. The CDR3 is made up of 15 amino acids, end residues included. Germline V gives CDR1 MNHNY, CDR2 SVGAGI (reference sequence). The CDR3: CAGFGGGSGIYEQYF.

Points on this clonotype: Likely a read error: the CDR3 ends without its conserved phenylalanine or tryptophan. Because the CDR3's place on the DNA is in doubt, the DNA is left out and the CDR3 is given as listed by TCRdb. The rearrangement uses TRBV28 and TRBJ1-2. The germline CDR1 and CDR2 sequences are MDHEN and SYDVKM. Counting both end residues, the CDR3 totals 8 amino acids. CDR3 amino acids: CASSLCYP.

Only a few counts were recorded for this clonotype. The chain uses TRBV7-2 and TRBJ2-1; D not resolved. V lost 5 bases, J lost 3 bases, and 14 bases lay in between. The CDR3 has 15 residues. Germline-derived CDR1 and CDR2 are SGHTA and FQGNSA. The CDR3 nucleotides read TGTGCCAGCAGCCCGAGTCAGTCACTCTACAATGAGCAGTTCTTC. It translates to CASSPSQSLYNEQFF.

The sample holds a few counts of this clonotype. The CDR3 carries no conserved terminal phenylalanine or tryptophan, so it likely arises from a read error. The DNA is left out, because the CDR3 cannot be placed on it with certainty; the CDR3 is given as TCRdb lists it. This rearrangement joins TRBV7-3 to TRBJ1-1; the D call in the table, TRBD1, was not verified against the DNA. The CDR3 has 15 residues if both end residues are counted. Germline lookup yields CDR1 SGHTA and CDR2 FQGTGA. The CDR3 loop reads CASRSPGQMATPSVR.